These 31 T cell receptor beta chains share one sample of origin, sequenced in a study of cytomegalovirus exposure and HLA in healthy donors. The PCR was carried out with 60 Vbeta primers and 13 Jbeta primers. Sequencing used immunoSEQ multiplex PCR; TCRdb keeps in-frame clones, though not all of them. The data contain about 140,000 clones, just under 85% of them singletons. Sequences were obtained from PBMCs. These receptors were collected from a middle-aged woman in good health and CMV-seronegative.

The rearrangement links TRBV6-5 to TRBJ1-6, with D hard to call. The CDR3 has 14 residues. The V gene's germline CDR1 is MNHEY and CDR2 SVGAGI. V dropped 2 bases and J dropped 8 bases, with 10 bases sitting between them. CDR3: CASSYLPPHSPLHF. In DNA form, the CDR3 reads TGTGCCAGCAGTTACCTACCACCCCATTCACCCCTCCACTTT.

As regards this clone: Relative to the germline gene, one junction end is altered; a read error may explain this. This chain links TRBV7-2 with TRBJ2-2, with D possibly TRBD2 on 5 matching bases. The CDR3 contains 16 residues. In germline, CDR1 is SGHTA, CDR2 FQGNSA. The CDR3 loop is CASSLGVDRNTGELLF. CDR3 sequence (DNA): TGTGCCAGCAGCTTAGGGGTGGACCGAAACACCGGGGAGCTGCTTTTT.

The chain uses TRBV19 and TRBJ2-6; D is unresolved. This CDR3 region has 14 residues. V was trimmed by 6 bases and J by 1 base, leaving 7 bases between them. The V gene's germline CDR1 is LNHDA and CDR2 SQIVND (reference sequence). In DNA, the CDR3 is TGTGCCAGTAGCGTTATGTCTGGGGCCAACGTCCTGACTTTC. This sequence encodes CASSVMSGANVLTF.

The chain links TRBV7-2 to TRBJ2-1; maybe TRBD2 (6 bases). The CDR3 sequence is 16 residues long. The germline V and J ends were trimmed by 7 bases and 0 bases, with 16 bases remaining between them. The germline CDR1 and CDR2 sequences are SGHTA and FQGNSA. In DNA, the CDR3 is TGTGCCAGCACCCAGACGGGGACTTACTCCTACAATGAGCAGTTCTTC. As protein: CASTQTGTYSYNEQFF.

This clone was observed a few times. This sequence joins TRBV29-1 and TRBJ2-1, with 13 bases matching TRBD2. The trim removed 5 bases at V and 6 bases at J, leaving 7 bases unmatched. Germline loops: CDR1 SQVTM, CDR2 ANQGSEA. CDR3 length: 15 amino acids. CDR3 region: CSVMGLAGRPNEQFF. CDR3 DNA sequence: TGCAGCGTTATGGGACTAGCGGGACGTCCCAATGAGCAGTTCTTC.

This chain joins TRBV6-1 and TRBJ1-1; D ambiguous. CDR1 is MNHNS and CDR2 is SASEGT in the germline V gene. Between the trimmed V and J ends, which lost 2 bases and 0 bases, there was a span of 4 bases. This CDR3 has 13 amino acids. The CDR3 here is CASSEYMNTEAFF. The CDR3 bases are TGTGCCAGCAGTGAATATATGAACACTGAAGCTTTCTTT.

The genes are TRBV30 and TRBJ1-1, with D uncertain. Trimming removed 1 base at V and 8 bases at J, with 8 bases between. The CDR3 sequence is 11 residues long. Germline V gene sequence: CDR1 GTSNPN, CDR2 SVGIG (reference sequence). The CDR3 protein is CAWSGALEAFF. The CDR3 DNA is TGTGCCTGGAGTGGAGCCTTGGAAGCTTTCTTT.

V gene TRBV7-2 combines with J gene TRBJ1-2; D gene uncertain. The V and J ends lost 2 bases and 6 bases respectively, with 4 bases between them. The CDR3 sequence is 11 residues long. Per germline, CDR1 SGHTA and CDR2 FQGNSA. Here the CDR3 reads CASSLLDGYTF. In nucleotides, the CDR3 is TGTGCCAGCAGCTTATTAGATGGCTACACCTTC.

The CDR3 DNA sequence: TGTGCCAGCACCTCCCCCCACGGGAGATCGAACACCGGGGAGCTGTTTTTT. Translating gives CASTSPHGRSNTGELFF. This sequence joins TRBV9 and TRBJ2-2; weak D call: TRBD2 (6 bases). Germline V gene sequence: CDR1 SGDLS, CDR2 YYNGEE. CDR3 size: 17 residues. Between the trimmed V and J ends, which lost 6 bases and 0 bases, there was a span of 18 bases.

The chain joins TRBV4-3 to TRBJ2-7; TRBD2 matches at 14 bases. Germline CDR1 is LGHNA and CDR2 is YSLEER. The J segment lost 3 bases and the V segment lost 0 bases, leaving 4 bases of the junction unmatched. The CDR3 length is 17 residues. CDR3 bases: TGCGCCAGCAGCCAAGATTTCGGGACTAGCGGGAGCTACGAGCAGTACTTC. Translated: CASSQDFGTSGSYEQYF.

This clone was detected a few times. The chain carries TRBV7-9 and TRBJ1-1; 9 bases map to TRBD1. Per the germline V gene, CDR1 is SEHNR and CDR2 is FQNEAQ (reference sequence). This CDR3 comprises 15 residues. V dropped 4 bases and J dropped 1; count of bases not matched to a gene: 4. The CDR3 bases are TGTGCCAGCAGCTGGGGGGACAGGGAGAACACTGAAGCTTTCTTT. Residues: CASSWGDRENTEAFF. The full variable domain, its missing parts supplied by reference TRBV7-9 and TRBJ1-1, is DTGVSQNPRHKITKRGQNVTFRCDPISEHNRLYWYRQTLGQGPEFLTYFQNEAQLEKSRLLSDRFSAERPKGSFSTLEIQRTEQGDSAMYLCASSWGDRENTEAFFGQGTRLTVV.

V gene TRBV15 combines with J gene TRBJ2-5; 8 positions agree with TRBD2. The CDR3 covers 17 residues. Per the germline V gene, CDR1 is LNHNV and CDR2 is YYDKDF (reference sequence). The junction had 12 bases not matched to a gene; V was cut back by 0 bases and J by 6 bases. CDR3 coding DNA: TGTGCCACCAGCAGAGATCTAACTGCGGGACTAGTACAGACCCAGTACTTC. Protein product: CATSRDLTAGLVQTQYF.

This sequence joins TRBV7-3 and TRBJ2-3, with D tentatively TRBD1 (5 bases). This CDR3 spans 14 amino acids. Trimming removed 2 bases at V and 0 bases at J, with 6 bases between. CDR1 SGHTA and CDR2 FQGTGA come from the germline V gene. The CDR3 protein is CASSLDSSTDTQYF. The CDR3 nucleotides read TGTGCCAGCAGCTTAGACAGTAGCACAGATACGCAGTATTTT. The variable domain in full, with the rest retrieved from reference TRBV7-3 and TRBJ2-3, is GAGVSQTPSNKVTEKGKYVELRCDPISGHTALYWYRQSLGQGPEFLIYFQGTGAADDSGLPNDRFFAVRPEGSVSTLKIQRTERGDSAVYLCASSLDSSTDTQYFGPGTRLTVL.

The rearrangement links TRBV5-4 to TRBJ2-3, with 10 bases lining up with TRBD1. V shed 3 bases and J 1 base; nucleotides not matched to a gene: 5. The CDR3 totals 16 residues. Germline lookup yields CDR1 SGHNT and CDR2 YYREEE (reference sequence). CDR3 in DNA: TGTGCCAGCAGCTCGACAGGGGGCCGCGGCACAGATACGCAGTATTTT. It translates to CASSSTGGRGTDTQYF.

CDR3 sequence: CASSFVGQGSYEQYF. As DNA, the CDR3 is TGTGCCAGCAGCTTTGTTGGACAGGGATCCTACGAGCAGTACTTC. The chain combines TRBV11-2 with TRBJ2-7, with 8 bases aligning to TRBD1. Germline V gives CDR1 SGHAT, CDR2 FQNNGV. V shed 3 bases and J 1 base; nucleotides not matched to a gene: 5. The CDR3 is 15 residues long.

This chain connects TRBV13 to TRBJ2-7; 7 bases map to TRBD2. V shed 0 bases, J shed 3 bases, and the junction held 5 bases outside the gene matches. The germline V gene has CDR1 PRHDT and CDR2 FYEKMQ (reference sequence). The CDR3 extends over 15 amino acids. CDR3 loop: CASSLGTSEIYEQYF. DNA of the CDR3: TGTGCCAGCAGCTTAGGCACTAGCGAGATCTACGAGCAGTACTTC.

V and J are TRBV9 and TRBJ1-3; D not certain. CDR3 length: 16 amino acids. From germline, CDR1 is SGDLS and CDR2 YYNGEE. V was cut by 1 base and J by 0 bases, with 11 bases left in between. This CDR3 reads CASSVRPGSSGNTIYF. CDR3 coding DNA: TGTGCCAGCAGCGTACGACCAGGAAGCTCTGGAAACACCATATATTTT. Using reference TRBV9 and TRBJ1-3 for the parts outside the CDR3, the full variable domain is DSGVTQTPKHLITATGQRVTLRCSPRSGDLSVYWYQQSLDQGLQFLIQYYNGEERAKGNILERFSAQQFPDLHSELNLSSLELGDSALYFCASSVRPGSSGNTIYFGEGSWLTVV.

This clone was picked up one time. This sequence joins TRBV5-8 and TRBJ1-5, with 8 bases identical to TRBD1. After removal of 3 bases from V and 1 base from J, the junction contained 9 bases not matched to a gene. This CDR3 is built from 17 residues. The germline V gene encodes CDR1 SGHTS and CDR2 YDEGEE. The CDR3 nucleotides read TGTGCCAGCAGCTCAGGACAGGGCGTAACCAGCAATCAGCCCCAGCATTTT. Its protein product is CASSSGQGVTSNQPQHF.

The CDR3 loop is CASSTDSSETQYF. Here the CDR3 DNA reads TGTGCCAGTAGTACGGACAGTAGCGAGACCCAGTACTTC. The rearrangement uses TRBV19 and TRBJ2-5; tentatively, D is TRBD1 (6 bases). The V gene lost 4 bases and the J gene lost 5 bases, with 11 bases spanning the gap. The germline gives CDR1 LNHDA, CDR2 SQIVND (reference sequence). The CDR3 runs 13 residues.

This rearrangement joins TRBV13 to TRBJ2-5, with D maybe TRBD1 (6 bases). V was clipped by 3 bases and J by 10 bases, with 9 bases between them. Germline V gene data show CDR1 as PRHDT and CDR2 as FYEKMQ (reference sequence). The CDR3 covers 11 residues. The CDR3 here is CASSFEGDQYF. CDR3 nucleotides: TGTGCCAGCAGCTTCGAGGGGGACCAGTACTTC.

The CDR3 DNA follows: TGTGCCAGCAGTCCCGCGAACACCGGGGAGCTGTTTTTT. This translates into CASSPANTGELFF. The chain recombines TRBV2 with TRBJ2-2; no clear D. Germline V lookup: CDR1 SNHLY, CDR2 FYNNEI. The CDR3 covers 13 residues. Trimming left V 5 bases short and J 0 bases short, with 4 bases between.

The V gene is TRBV14, the J gene TRBJ2-1; TRBD1 matches 10 bases. Losses at the gene ends were 5 bases for V and 7 bases for J; bases not matched to a gene: 5. CDR3 length equals 14 residues. CDR1 SGHDN and CDR2 FVKESK come from the germline V gene. This CDR3 is CASSWDRGTNEQFF. The CDR3 region has the DNA TGTGCCAGCAGCTGGGACAGGGGAACGAATGAGCAGTTCTTC.

This clone was seen only a few times. J is TRBJ2-1 and V is TRBV19, with a tentative D call TRBD2 (5 bases). Germline CDR1 and CDR2: LNHDA and SQIVND (reference sequence). Trimming stripped 4 bases from V and 4 bases from J, with 8 bases between. The CDR3 covers 13 residues. The CDR3 is CASSKLGYNEQFF. For the CDR3, the DNA is TGTGCCAGTAGTAAACTAGGTTACAATGAGCAGTTCTTC.

This clone has just a few counts. The chain employs TRBV29-1 and TRBJ2-7; TRBD2 matches 16 bases. Germline V lookup: CDR1 SQVTM, CDR2 ANQGSEA. The CDR3 extends over 15 amino acids. Trimming took 7 bases from V and 5 from J; bases not matched to a gene: 8. In DNA, the CDR3 is TGCAGCGGGGAGGGACTAGCGGGAGGGGGGGACGAGCAGTACTTC. As protein: CSGEGLAGGGDEQYF.

V is TRBV5-1 and J is TRBJ2-7; possible D gene TRBD2, 5 bases. V was shortened by 0 bases and J by 4 bases, with 17 bases between the two germline ends. The germline CDR1 and CDR2 sequences are SGHRS and YFSETQ. The CDR3 consists of 16 residues. The DNA of the CDR3 is TGCGCCAGCAGCTTGGATCCGCGGGCTAGCCGGTACGAGCAGTACTTC. Translating gives CASSLDPRASRYEQYF.

This rearrangement joins TRBV6-6 to TRBJ2-1, with D unresolved. V lost 2 bases to trimming and J lost 8 bases, with 7 bases between them. CDR1 and CDR2 (germline): MNHNY, SVGAGI (reference sequence). There are 12 residues in the CDR3. The CDR3 is CASSYEVYEQFF. CDR3 sequence (DNA): TGTGCCAGCAGTTACGAGGTCTATGAGCAGTTCTTC.

The J gene is TRBJ2-7, the V gene TRBV7-9, with a weak D call TRBD2 (5 bases). V lost 5 bases to trimming and J lost 2 bases, with 16 bases between them. The germline V gene has CDR1 SEHNR and CDR2 FQNEAQ (reference sequence). The length of the CDR3 is 15 residues. This chain's CDR3 is CASSTTGISTYEQYF. CDR3 DNA: TGTGCCAGCAGCACCACGGGGATTAGCACCTACGAGCAGTACTTC.

V usage is TRBV28 and J usage is TRBJ2-5, with 11 bases that match TRBD2. The germline V gene has CDR1 MDHEN and CDR2 SYDVKM. This CDR3 is 16 amino acids long. Trimming at V came to 5 bases and at J to 6 bases, leaving 11 bases not matched to a gene. This CDR3 reads CASSLAGLADRKTQYF. CDR3 DNA sequence: TGTGCCAGCAGTCTAGCGGGACTAGCGGACAGAAAGACCCAGTACTTC.

This clone appeared a single time. The chain employs TRBV4-2 and TRBJ2-3, with TRBD2 as a possible D gene (6 bases). The germline V gene has CDR1 LGHNA and CDR2 YNFKEQ. This CDR3 comprises 15 residues. V lost 2 bases and J lost 1, with 10 bases in between. The CDR3 DNA reads TGTGCCAGCAGCCAATCGTCGGGAGGCACAGATACGCAGTATTTT. Translated: CASSQSSGGTDTQYF.

This clone was counted only a few times. The genes are TRBV6-6 and TRBJ1-2, with a weak D call TRBD1 (6 bases). V was trimmed by 5 bases and J by 6 bases, leaving 13 bases between them. CDR1 is MNHNY and CDR2 is SVGAGI in the germline V gene (reference sequence). The CDR3 covers 13 residues. The CDR3 DNA sequence: TGTGCCAGCAGTAAACAGGGTTTAGATGGCTACACCTTC. Translated: CASSKQGLDGYTF.

On this clone: At one boundary the junction diverges from the germline segment, which might be a read error. The V and J genes are TRBV7-9 and TRBJ1-4; D possibly corresponds to TRBD1 (5 bases). This CDR3 has 15 residues. CDR1 is SEHNR and CDR2 is FQNEAQ in the germline V gene (reference sequence). CDR3 coding DNA: TGTTCCAGCAGCTTCCCTTCAGGGTTAGGCGAAAAACTGTTTTTT. This gives the protein CSSSFPSGLGEKLFF.